This TCR beta chain was sequenced in a study of T-cell memory formation after mild COVID-19. Study as a whole: The two donors had largely donor-specific TCR clusters.

Findings and caveats of the study: Pre-infection memory already had some responding clones, implying cross-reactive memory joined.

Remarks on this clonotype: Its antigen is unknown.

In germline, CDR1 is MNHEY, CDR2 SVGAGI. V lost 4 bases, J lost 9 bases, and 9 bases lay in between. CDR3 length: 12 residues. TCRdb processed the 5' RACE reads anew with MiXCR; each CDR3 protein has one entry. Of 100,000 to 120,000 distinct CDR3 sequences listed, 20% to 25% are singletons. This clonotype originated in a man between 18 and 35 years old who had mild COVID-19 (a few samples of this study predate the infection). Cell type and time point are not known. The sequenced material came from PBMCs or a T cell subset sorted from them (not recorded which). The chain links TRBV6-5 to TRBJ2-2; no clear D gene. CDR3 in amino acids: CASSSNNRELFF. CDR3 nucleotide sequence: TGTGCCAGCAGTTCCAATAACCGGGAGCTGTTTTTT.